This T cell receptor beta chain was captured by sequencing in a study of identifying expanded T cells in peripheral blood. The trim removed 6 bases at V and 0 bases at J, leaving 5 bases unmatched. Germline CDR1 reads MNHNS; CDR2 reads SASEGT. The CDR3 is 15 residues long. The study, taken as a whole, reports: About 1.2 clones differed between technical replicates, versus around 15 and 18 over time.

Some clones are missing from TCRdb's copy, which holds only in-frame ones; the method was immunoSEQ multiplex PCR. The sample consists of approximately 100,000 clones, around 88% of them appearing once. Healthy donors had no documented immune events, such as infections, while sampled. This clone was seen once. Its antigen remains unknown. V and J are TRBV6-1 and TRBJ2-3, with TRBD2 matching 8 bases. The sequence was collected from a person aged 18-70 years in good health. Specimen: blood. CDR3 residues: CASRVSGASTDTQYF. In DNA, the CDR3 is TGTGCCAGCAGAGTTAGCGGGGCTAGCACAGATACGCAGTATTTT.